Following are 25 T cell receptor beta chains from one sample sequenced in a study of CD8 T cell repertoires and HIV-1 epitope variants. Their recognized antigens are unknown. Clones were read by immunoSEQ multiplex PCR, and TCRdb kept only the in-frame ones, dropping some. Of thousands of clones listed, less than 70% are singletons. Sample: cultured CD8+ T cells derived from PBMCs. These receptor sequences come from a male donor with HIV.

The CDR3 DNA follows: TGTGCCAGCAGTTCTCTAGCGGGAGAGAAATACGAGCAGTACTTC. It is translated as CASSSLAGEKYEQYF. V is TRBV2 and J is TRBJ2-7; the match to TRBD2 covers 10 bases. With 5 bases clipped from V and 4 bases from J, the junction kept 8 bases outside the gene matches. Germline V CDR1 and CDR2: SNHLY, FYNNEI. CDR3 length equals 15 residues. Drawing the rest from reference TRBV2 and TRBJ2-7, the complete variable domain is EPEVTQTPSHQVTQMGQEVILRCVPISNHLYFYWYRQILGQKVEFLVSFYNNEISEKSEIFDDQFSVERPDGSNFTLKIRSTKLEDSAMYFCASSSLAGEKYEQYFGPGTRLTVT.

The chain links TRBV6-5 to TRBJ2-7; tentative D call: TRBD2 (5 bases). Germline CDR1 and CDR2: MNHEY and SVGAGI. The CDR3 runs 15 residues. V shed 0 bases and J shed 2 bases, with 11 bases lying between them. The CDR3 DNA is TGTGCCAGCAGTTACTCGATTAGCGACCCCTACGAGCAGTACTTC. Its protein is CASSYSISDPYEQYF.

This chain joins TRBV30 and TRBJ2-7; TRBD2 agrees at 7 bases. From germline, CDR1 is GTSNPN and CDR2 SVGIG (reference sequence). With 4 bases clipped from V and 1 base from J, the junction kept 10 bases outside the gene matches. The CDR3 contains 15 residues. Here the CDR3 reads CAWTDYLGGSYEQYF. CDR3 nucleotides: TGTGCCTGGACAGACTATCTGGGGGGGTCCTACGAGCAGTACTTC.

This clone turned up a few times. The genes are TRBV6-1 and TRBJ2-7; tentative D call: TRBD1 (5 bases). The ends were cut back, 3 bases at V and 0 bases at J, with 9 bases in the middle. The CDR3 contains 14 residues. Germline V gene data show CDR1 as MNHNS and CDR2 as SASEGT. This CDR3 reads CASSDQGSSYEQYF. The CDR3 DNA reads as TGTGCCAGCAGTGATCAGGGAAGCTCCTACGAGCAGTACTTC.

The chain combines TRBV11-2 with TRBJ2-5, with no clear D. The J call may be mistaken, given a closer DNA end match to TRBJ2-7. Germline V gene data show CDR1 as SGHAT and CDR2 as FQNNGV. The CDR3 is 11 residues long. CDR3 region: CASSASYEQYF. DNA of the CDR3: TGTGCCAGCAGCGCTTCCTACGAGCAGTACTTC.

This clone was seen a handful of times. This specimen includes other DNA sequences encoding the same CDR3. This chain connects TRBV6-5 to TRBJ2-1; the D call may be TRBD1 or TRBD2 (6 bases each). V lost 5 bases and J 9 bases, leaving 8 bases between the germline ends. The CDR3 spans 11 residues. The V gene's germline CDR1 is MNHEY and CDR2 SVGAGI. CDR3 coding DNA: TGTGCCAGCAGTGAGGGGGGTGAGCAGTTCTTC. Translating it yields CASSEGGEQFF.

This clone was observed a single time. This chain uses TRBV5-5 with TRBJ1-4, with D possibly being TRBD1 (5 bases). This CDR3 region has 15 residues. CDR1 is SGHKS and CDR2 is YYEKEE in the germline V gene (reference sequence). Trimming cost V 0 bases and J 8 bases, with 14 bases left between them. CDR3 loop: CASSLGPGGKEKLFF. The CDR3 DNA is TGTGCCAGCAGCTTGGGGCCGGGGGGAAAAGAAAAACTGTTTTTT.

This clone came up once. The V call is TRBV5-5, the J call TRBJ2-1; 10 bases align to TRBD2. Germline CDR1 and CDR2: SGHKS and YYEKEE (reference sequence). CDR3 length: 16 amino acids. V shed 4 bases, J shed 2 bases, and the junction held 6 bases outside the gene matches. CDR3 sequence reads: CASSVAGGPPYNEQFF. The CDR3 coding sequence is TGTGCCAGCAGCGTAGCGGGAGGCCCCCCCTACAATGAGCAGTTCTTC.

V is TRBV2 and J is TRBJ1-2; D is uncertain. The CDR3 has 11 amino acids. V gave up 6 bases and J gave up 14 bases, with 16 bases separating them. Germline CDR1 is SNHLY and CDR2 is FYNNEI. CDR3 region: CASSMGPEWTF. CDR3 bases: TGTGCCAGCAGCATGGGTCCCGAGTGGACCTTC.

J is TRBJ2-5 and V is TRBV10-3; tentatively, D is TRBD2 (5 bases). V lost 6 bases, J lost 11 bases, and 19 bases lay in between. Per the germline V gene, CDR1 is ENHRY and CDR2 is SYGVKD. CDR3 length equals 13 residues. The CDR3: CAIRVHTNGEQYF. The CDR3 coding sequence is TGTGCCATCAGAGTCCACACGAACGGGGAGCAGTACTTC.

This clone is classed as large. This chain links TRBV5-1 with TRBJ1-2; D call uncertain. This CDR3 is built from 14 residues. Trimming took off 3 bases at V and 0 bases at J, with 9 bases between the two ends. Germline V gives CDR1 SGHRS, CDR2 YFSETQ. The chain's CDR3 is CASSSQETNYGYTF. The CDR3 coding sequence is TGCGCCAGCAGCTCGCAGGAGACTAACTATGGCTACACCTTC.

The chain is built from TRBV19 and TRBJ2-1; TRBD2 matches at 7 bases. V trimming: 3 bases; J trimming: 3 bases; junction bases outside the gene matches: 5. This CDR3 is built from 15 residues. Germline lookup yields CDR1 LNHDA and CDR2 SQIVND (reference sequence). The CDR3 region is CASSISVAGYNEQFF. As DNA, the CDR3 is TGTGCCAGTAGTATCTCGGTAGCGGGCTACAATGAGCAGTTCTTC.

The chain links TRBV30 to TRBJ2-2, with TRBD1 matching 7 bases. Trimming cost V 0 bases and J 8 bases; bases outside gene matches: 3. The V gene's germline CDR1 is GTSNPN and CDR2 SVGIG (reference sequence). CDR3 length: 13 residues. The CDR3 reads CAWSVGGRGELFF. In DNA, the CDR3 is TGTGCCTGGAGTGTAGGGGGCAGGGGGGAGCTGTTTTTT.

The rearrangement links TRBV19 to TRBJ1-3; D possibly corresponds to TRBD1 (5 bases). Germline V CDR1 and CDR2: LNHDA, SQIVND (reference sequence). CDR3 length equals 16 residues. Trimming stripped 3 bases from V and 0 bases from J, with 12 bases between. CDR3 nucleotides: TGTGCCAGTAGTATGTACAGGTCCGACTCTGGAAACACCATATATTTT. Residues: CASSMYRSDSGNTIYF. The full variable domain, rest sourced from reference TRBV19 and TRBJ1-3, is DGGITQSPKYLFRKEGQNVTLSCEQNLNHDAMYWYRQDPGQGLRLIYYSQIVNDFQKGDIAEGYSVSREKKESFPLTVTSAQKNPTAFYLCASSMYRSDSGNTIYFGEGSWLTVV.

This clone was counted only a few times. The chain carries TRBV19 and TRBJ1-1, with TRBD1 as a possible D gene (5 bases). The CDR3 is 14 residues long. Germline CDR1 is LNHDA and CDR2 is SQIVND (reference sequence). V lost 3 bases and J 7 bases, leaving 15 bases between the germline ends. CDR3 residues: CASSIGGAALEAFF. DNA for the CDR3: TGTGCCAGTAGTATTGGCGGGGCAGCCCTTGAAGCTTTCTTT.

The chain employs TRBV13 and TRBJ2-7; the D is unclear. CDR1 and CDR2 (germline): PRHDT, FYEKMQ (reference sequence). This CDR3 has 13 residues. Trimming cost V 1 base and J 3 bases, with 7 bases left between them. The CDR3 spells CASSLVSHYEQYF. The CDR3 bases are TGTGCCAGCAGCTTAGTCAGCCACTACGAGCAGTACTTC.

The chain combines TRBV6-5 with TRBJ2-5, with D uncertain. Germline V gene data show CDR1 as MNHEY and CDR2 as SVGAGI. V lost 4 bases and J lost 4, with 7 bases in between. This CDR3 is 12 amino acids long. Here the CDR3 DNA reads TGTGCCAGCAGTTCCCCTGGAGAGACCCAGTACTTC. Encoded protein: CASSSPGETQYF.

The rearrangement links TRBV7-6 to TRBJ2-3, with 9 bases fitting TRBD1. Germline V gives CDR1 SGHVS, CDR2 FNYEAQ. The CDR3 spans 18 residues. J gave up 2 bases and V 3 bases, and 12 bases lay outside the gene matches. The CDR3 nucleotides are TGTGCCAGCAGCTTCTCGAGAGGGACAGGGACCCTCACAGATACGCAGTATTTT. As protein: CASSFSRGTGTLTDTQYF.

In this sample, this clone is large. The rearrangement links TRBV27 to TRBJ2-7; tentative D call: TRBD2 (6 bases). CDR3 length equals 16 residues. Germline V CDR1 and CDR2: MNHEY, SMNVEV (reference sequence). V was cut by 6 bases and J by 2 bases, with 20 bases left in between. The DNA for the CDR3 is TGTGCCAGCAGCTTAACCTCAGGGACTTTCGCCTACGAGCAGTACTTC. The encoded protein is CASSLTSGTFAYEQYF.

The rearrangement links TRBV25-1 to TRBJ2-5; TRBD1 agrees at 7 bases. Looked up from germline, CDR1 is MGHDK and CDR2 is SYGVNS. The J segment lost 3 bases and the V segment lost 2 bases, leaving 6 bases of the junction unmatched. The CDR3 covers 15 residues. The CDR3 bases are TGTGCCAGCAGTGAACACGGGACAGCTGAAGAGACCCAGTACTTC. Translating gives CASSEHGTAEETQYF.

The CDR3 DNA follows: TGTGCCAGCAGTCCCCGAAGCGGACCGTATGGCTACACCTTC. As protein: CASSPRSGPYGYTF. V is TRBV27 and J is TRBJ1-2, with no clear D. V lost 5 bases and J 5 bases, leaving 15 bases between the germline ends. This CDR3 is built from 14 residues. Germline CDR1 is MNHEY and CDR2 is SMNVEV (reference sequence).

The chain uses TRBV19 and TRBJ2-7, with D perhaps matching TRBD1 (6 bases). Germline V gene data show CDR1 as LNHDA and CDR2 as SQIVND (reference sequence). Trimming took 6 bases from V and 3 from J, leaving 15 bases between them. The length of the CDR3 is 14 residues. The CDR3 DNA is TGTGCCAGTAGCCCCGGGACAACAGGCTACGAGCAGTACTTC. Residues: CASSPGTTGYEQYF.

This clone has just a few counts. V and J are TRBV2 and TRBJ2-1; D uncertain. V lost 7 bases, J lost 0 bases, and 16 bases lay in between. Looked up from germline, CDR1 is SNHLY and CDR2 is FYNNEI. The CDR3 totals 16 residues. The CDR3 loop is CASNPEEDRSYNEQFF. For the CDR3, the DNA is TGTGCCAGCAACCCGGAAGAGGACCGCTCCTACAATGAGCAGTTCTTC.

The V call is TRBV5-4, the J call TRBJ1-1, with 8 bases fitting TRBD1. Germline trimming cut 5 bases from V and 0 bases from J; bases unmatched to any gene: 12. Per the germline V gene, CDR1 is SGHNT and CDR2 is YYREEE (reference sequence). CDR3 length: 17 residues. CDR3 DNA: TGTGCCAGCAGACCAACAGGGGGTTTTACGATGAACACTGAAGCTTTCTTT. Protein sequence: CASRPTGGFTMNTEAFF. The whole variable domain, remainder taken from reference TRBV5-4 and TRBJ1-1, is ETGVTQSPTHLIKTRGQQVTLRCSSQSGHNTVSWYQQALGQGPQFIFQYYREEENGRGNFPPRFSGLQFPNYSSELNVNALELDDSALYLCASRPTGGFTMNTEAFFGQGTRLTVV.

The J gene is TRBJ2-3, the V gene TRBV27; possibly TRBD1 or TRBD2 for D (6 bases each). Germline values: CDR1 MNHEY, CDR2 SMNVEV (reference sequence). V was pared by 2 bases and J by 0 bases, with 15 bases between. The CDR3 loop spans 17 amino acids. The DNA for the CDR3 is TGTGCCAGCAGTTTAAGGGGGGACTTCACTAGCACAGATACGCAGTATTTT. It specifies CASSLRGDFTSTDTQYF.